The rows below give T cell receptor beta chains drawn from one sample of a study of CD8 T cells in Susac syndrome. TCRdb reprocessed the immunoSEQ multiplex PCR reads via MiXCR and lists one record per CDR3 protein. The data contain about 180,000 distinct CDR3 sequences, approximately 93% of them singletons. Sequencing used CD4+ T cells from PBMCs. The origin of the receptors is a human donor with multiple sclerosis. The CDR3 runs from the conserved cysteine through the conserved F or W. The order of the fields is V gene, D gene, J gene, CDR3 protein, CDR3 DNA. D genes are given only for firm matches.

>TRBV3-1|.|TRBJ2-7
CASSYGPIFYEQYF
TGTGCCAGCAGCTACGGACCGATCTTCTACGAGCAGTACTTC
>TRBV20-1|TRBD1|TRBJ1-5
CSAIQTGRNYQPQHF
TGCAGTGCTATTCAGACAGGGAGGAATTATCAGCCCCAGCATTTT
>TRBV3-1|.|TRBJ2-7
CASSHQTHATSSYEQYF
TGTGCCAGCAGCCACCAAACCCACGCGACGTCCTCCTACGAGCAGTACTTC
>TRBV27|.|TRBJ2-7
CASSLRGKGSYEQYF
TGTGCCAGCAGTTTACGCGGGAAGGGGTCCTACGAGCAGTACTTC
>TRBV3-1|TRBD1|TRBJ1-1
CASCSPGQGTREAFF
TGTGCCAGCTGCTCACCGGGACAGGGCACACGTGAAGCTTTCTTT
>TRBV5-4|.|TRBJ2-1
CAPRGREYREQFF
TGTGCCCCCCGGGGGCGGGAGTACCGTGAGCAGTTCTTC
>TRBV12-3/TRBV12-4|.|TRBJ2-5
CASSSNRIPQETQYF
TGTGCCAGCAGTTCGAACAGGATCCCCCAAGAGACCCAGTACTTC
>TRBV9|TRBD2|TRBJ2-7
CASSVAWGGYEQYF
TGTGCCAGCAGCGTAGCATGGGGGGGCTACGAGCAGTACTTC
>TRBV30|.|TRBJ2-7
CACRGGPWGEQYF
TGTGCCTGTCGAGGGGGTCCATGGGGGGAGCAGTACTTC
>TRBV10-3|.|TRBJ1-2
CAISGVGGPYGYTF
TGTGCCATCAGTGGCGTCGGGGGGCCGTATGGCTACACCTTC
>TRBV12-3/TRBV12-4|.|TRBJ2-3
CASSPSGPDTDTQYF
TGTGCCAGCAGCCCGTCGGGGCCGGACACAGATACGCAGTATTTT
>TRBV7-2|TRBD1|TRBJ2-2
CASSAYRGPNTGELFF
TGTGCCAGCAGCGCCTACAGGGGCCCGAACACCGGGGAGCTGTTTTTT